These 11 T cell receptor beta chains share one sample of origin, sequenced in a study of blood T cells in healthy people across ages. A second PCR, run for about 7 to 12 cycles, used a sample-barcoded 5' primer plus a J-beta primer mix. TCRdb called the 5' RACE reads again in MiXCR, with one record for every CDR3 protein. The sample consists of about 770,000 distinct CDR3 sequences, under 45% of them appearing once. The sample taken for sequencing was blood. These receptors were collected from a man between 60 and 75 years old in good health.

This clonotype turned up a few times. V gene TRBV2 combines with J gene TRBJ2-7; D is possibly TRBD2 (6 bases). Per the germline V gene, CDR1 is SNHLY and CDR2 is FYNNEI. V gave up 3 bases and J gave up 0 bases, with 9 bases separating them. The CDR3 has 14 amino acids. Here the CDR3 reads CASSENGGSYEQYF. The CDR3 DNA is TGTGCCAGCAGTGAGAACGGGGGCTCCTACGAGCAGTACTTC.

The rearrangement uses TRBV6-6 and TRBJ2-7, with 7 bases matching TRBD2. Germline V gene sequence: CDR1 MNHNY, CDR2 SVGAGI (reference sequence). There are 12 residues in the CDR3. Trimming at V came to 9 bases and at J to 3 bases, leaving 5 bases not matched to a gene. CDR3 DNA: TGTGCCAGTGCCCCGGGAGGCTACGAGCAGTACTTC. Amino acid sequence: CASAPGGYEQYF.

Notes on this clonotype: A read error may produce the germline difference seen at one junction end. V is TRBV7-2 and J is TRBJ2-7, with a weak D call TRBD2 (6 bases). The end of the DNA fits TRBJ2-5 better, so the J call may be wrong. CDR3 length equals 15 residues. CDR1 is SGHTA and CDR2 is FQGNSA in the germline V gene. DNA for the CDR3: TGTGCCAGCGGCTTATACGGGGGAGGAGGGGAGACCCAGTACTTC. Translating gives CASGLYGGGGETQYF.

The chain employs TRBV12-3 or TRBV12-4 and TRBJ1-1; no reliable D call. The CDR3 is made up of 15 amino acids. V was cut by 5 bases and J by 3 bases, with 16 bases left in between. The chain's CDR3 is CASSPLGEVDTEAFF. Here the CDR3 DNA reads TGTGCCAGCAGTCCCCTCGGTGAGGTGGACACTGAAGCTTTCTTT.

The rearrangement joins TRBV27 to TRBJ2-5; 10 nucleotides agree with TRBD1. V dropped 7 bases and J dropped 5; count of bases not matched to a gene: 4. Germline CDR1 is MNHEY and CDR2 is SMNVEV (reference sequence). The CDR3 loop spans 13 amino acids. Written as DNA, the CDR3 is TGTGCCAGCAAGACAGGGGGCGCGGAGACCCAGTACTTC. As protein: CASKTGGAETQYF.

This chain joins TRBV12-3 or TRBV12-4 and TRBJ2-3; 8 bases are a match to TRBD2. With V trimmed by 7 bases and J by 6 bases, 15 bases remained unmatched. CDR3 size: 16 residues. DNA of the CDR3: TGTGCCAGCACGTCCCGTCGAGCGGGGGATAGGGATACGCAGTATTTT. Its protein product is CASTSRRAGDRDTQYF.

The rearrangement uses TRBV5-1 and TRBJ2-7; 10 nucleotides agree with TRBD1. Germline CDR1 is SGHRS and CDR2 is YFSETQ. This CDR3 comprises 16 residues. Trimming at V came to 1 base and at J to 5 bases, leaving 9 bases not matched to a gene. The CDR3 DNA is TGCGCCAGCAGCTTGACAGCCGGGACAGGGGCCCACGAGCAGTACTTC. Translated: CASSLTAGTGAHEQYF. The full variable domain, in which reference TRBV5-1 and TRBJ2-7 provide the parts outside the CDR3, is KAGVTQTPRYLIKTRGQQVTLSCSPISGHRSVSWYQQTPGQGLQFLFEYFSETQRNKGNFPGRFSGRQFSNSRSEMNVSTLELGDSALYLCASSLTAGTGAHEQYFGPGTRLTVT.

The chain joins TRBV4-1 to TRBJ1-1; weak D call: TRBD1 (5 bases). This CDR3 has 15 residues. Germline V gene data show CDR1 as MGHRA and CDR2 as YSYEKL. V was cut by 6 bases and J by 3 bases, with 17 bases left in between. The CDR3 DNA reads TGCGCCAGCAGTCCCCCCGGGGGGAAGGACACTGAAGCTTTCTTT. It encodes CASSPPGGKDTEAFF.

This clonotype was recorded a few times. The rearrangement links TRBV5-1 to TRBJ2-1; D remains ambiguous. CDR3 length: 14 residues. V lost 0 bases and J lost 4, with 8 bases in between. Germline lookup yields CDR1 SGHRS and CDR2 YFSETQ. The CDR3 region is CASSLGAEYNEQFF. Here the CDR3 DNA reads TGCGCCAGCAGCTTGGGGGCGGAATACAATGAGCAGTTCTTC.

The gene calls are TRBV4-3 and TRBJ2-5; the D is unclear. This CDR3 has 13 residues. Per germline, CDR1 LGHNA and CDR2 YSLEER. V was trimmed by 8 bases and J by 1 base, leaving 11 bases between them. DNA of the CDR3: TGCGCCAGCGCAACGACCGTCCAAGAGACCCAGTACTTC. It is translated as CASATTVQETQYF.

This clonotype was recorded only once. V gene TRBV4-3 combines with J gene TRBJ1-2; D is possibly TRBD1 (5 bases). Germline V gene data show CDR1 as LGHNA and CDR2 as YSLEER. V was shortened by 1 base and J by 4 bases, with 10 bases between the two germline ends. The CDR3 covers 14 residues. The CDR3, as DNA: TGCGCCAGCAGCCAAGCACAGGAACTCTATGGCTACACCTTC. The encoded protein is CASSQAQELYGYTF.